This TCR beta chain was retrieved from a study of control samples from healthy donors and cancer patients. CDR3 size: 16 residues. The V gene's germline CDR1 is SGDLS and CDR2 YYNGEE. V was pared by 1 base and J by 5 bases, with 4 bases of the junction left unmatched. Assay: immunoSEQ multiplex PCR; the TCRdb copy retains only in-frame clones and omits some. The table has approximately 100,000 clones, more than 75% seen once. This clone was seen just once. The sequenced sample was blood. The V call is TRBV9, the J call TRBJ2-2; TRBD1 aligns across 11 bases. The sequence derives from a woman aged 40 to 50 in good health. As DNA, the CDR3 is TGTGCCAGCAGCGTAAGGGACAGGGGGATAACCGGGGAGCTGTTTTTT. The encoded protein is CASSVRDRGITGELFF.